The 8 T cell receptor beta chains listed next were all sequenced from one sample in a study of blood T cell repertoires in COVID-19. Produced via immunoSEQ multiplex PCR; TCRdb's table is partial and in-frame only. The sample lists 120,000 or so clones, roughly 88% occurring once. Material for sequencing was peripheral blood. The origin of the receptors is a woman aged 80 or older with acute or convalescent COVID-19.

The chain has TRBV13 and TRBJ2-7, with D possibly matching TRBD1 (5 bases). Trimming removed 5 bases at V and 1 base at J, with 15 bases between. The CDR3 length is 15 residues. Looked up from germline, CDR1 is PRHDT and CDR2 is FYEKMQ (reference sequence). CDR3 DNA sequence: TGTGCCAGCAGCGAACGACAGCTCCTTTCCTACGAGCAGTACTTC. The encoded protein is CASSERQLLSYEQYF.

V gene TRBV21-1 combines with J gene TRBJ1-2. TRBV21-1 is described as a pseudogene. The CDR3 sequence is 14 residues long. Written as DNA, the CDR3 is TGTGCCAGCAACCCAACTCCTGATCCCTATGGCTACACCTTC. It is translated as CASNPTPDPYGYTF.

This clone was detected once. The gene calls are TRBV5-1 and TRBJ1-4; TRBD1 matches 8 bases. Trimming at V came to 0 bases and at J to 8 bases, leaving 3 bases not matched to a gene. CDR1 is SGHRS and CDR2 is YFSETQ in the germline V gene. The CDR3 contains 14 residues. This chain's CDR3 is CASSLVAGGEKLFF. The DNA of the CDR3 is TGCGCCAGCAGCTTGGTGGCAGGGGGCGAAAAACTGTTTTTT.

The chain has TRBV9 and TRBJ1-3, with no clear D. Germline V gene data show CDR1 as SGDLS and CDR2 as YYNGEE. The CDR3 has 16 residues. V lost 3 bases to trimming and J lost 0 bases, with 13 bases between them. In DNA, the CDR3 is TGTGCCAGCAGCGGAAGGGAGGTCCCCTCTGGAAACACCATATATTTT. Its translation is CASSGREVPSGNTIYF.

The V and J genes are TRBV28 and TRBJ1-2, with D perhaps TRBD1 (5 bases). This CDR3 comprises 14 residues. V was trimmed by 7 bases and J by 0 bases, leaving 12 bases between them. Germline V CDR1 and CDR2: MDHEN, SYDVKM. In nucleotides, the CDR3 is TGTGCCAGCACCGGACACAACCCTAACTATGGCTACACCTTC. Its translation: CASTGHNPNYGYTF.

V is TRBV5-5 and J is TRBJ1-2, with D possibly matching TRBD1 (6 bases). The CDR3 sequence is 12 residues long. The V and J ends lost 4 bases and 7 bases respectively, with 11 bases between them. The germline CDR1 and CDR2 sequences are SGHKS and YYEKEE (reference sequence). The CDR3 spells CASSLRGIGYTF. In nucleotides, the CDR3 is TGTGCCAGCAGCCTCAGGGGTATTGGCTACACCTTC. The full variable domain, completed using reference TRBV5-5 and TRBJ1-2, is DAGVTQSPTHLIKTRGQQVTLRCSPISGHKSVSWYQQVLGQGPQFIFQYYEKEERGRGNFPDRFSARQFPNYSSELNVNALLLGDSALYLCASSLRGIGYTFGSGTRLTVV.

This chain connects TRBV7-2 to TRBJ2-7, with TRBD1 matching 9 bases. CDR1 SGHTA and CDR2 FQGNSA come from the germline V gene. The CDR3 loop spans 14 amino acids. Trimming took 3 bases from V and 5 from J; bases not matched to a gene: 5. CDR3 bases: TGTGCCAGCAGCTTGGCACAGGGGGCCCACGAGCAGTACTTC. Protein product: CASSLAQGAHEQYF.

As for this clone: Other nucleotide sequences from this sample produce the same CDR3. The rearrangement joins TRBV9 to TRBJ2-3; 8 bases are shared with TRBD1. The CDR3 is 16 amino acids. V lost 1 base to trimming and J lost 1 base; unmatched junction nucleotides: 5. Germline values: CDR1 SGDLS, CDR2 YYNGEE. Written as DNA, the CDR3 is TGTGCCAGCAGCGTAAGTGGACAGGGTGGCACAGATACGCAGTATTTT. Protein product: CASSVSGQGGTDTQYF.